Described below is a single T cell receptor (beta chain) sequence and its context. CDR1 MNHEY and CDR2 SVGAGI come from the germline V gene. V lost 9 bases to trimming and J lost 1 base; unmatched junction nucleotides: 8. The CDR3 is 14 amino acids. Original data processing: Amplification from reference gene primers served as the basis for estimated nucleated cell counts. The protocol was immunoSEQ multiplex PCR, while the TCRdb copy is restricted to in-frame clones and leaves out a portion. The V and J calls and clone size come from that table; D and trimming were worked out from the DNA. Of about 42,000 clones listed, around four fifths are singletons. The data were taken from a study of blood T cell repertoires in COVID-19. Looking at the study overall: Whether acute or convalescent, the COVID-19 samples came from the United States, Italy and Spain. Sources were T cells, B-cell-depleted T cells, or PBMCs; the material itself was cDNA or gDNA.

The chain recombines TRBV6-5 with TRBJ2-7; 8 nucleotides line up with TRBD2. This TCR was sampled from a man in his fifties or sixties with active COVID-19. Sequencing input: peripheral blood. The CDR3 sequence: CASTFRGGSYEQYF. The CDR3 DNA reads as TGTGCCAGTACATTTCGGGGGGGATCCTACGAGCAGTACTTC.